This T cell receptor (beta chain) came from a study of T cells in Graves' hyperthyroidism and ophthalmopathy. This clonotype was picked up many times. Amplified TCR beta CDR3 regions came from RNA transcripts. HTBI primers drove first-round RT-PCR of the TCR CDR3. TCRdb itself ran the multiplex PCR reads through MiXCR, one entry per CDR3 protein. The table records fewer than 350,000 distinct CDR3 sequences, 13% of them present only once. In patients aged 18 to 65, hyperthyroidism was newly diagnosed, with duration under 2 months. The blood specimen was taken at initial hyperthyroidism diagnosis, before any ophthalmopathy symptoms. Around 9.8 ml fresh peripheral blood yielded the PBMCs. The sequenced sample consisted of blood. This sequence originates from a young woman with Graves' hyperthyroidism that later progressed to Graves' ophthalmopathy.

CDR3 DNA sequence: TGTGCCAGCAGCTTAGCCGGGAGTGACTACGAGCAGTACTTC. Its translation: CASSLAGSDYEQYF. The chain recombines TRBV11-3 with TRBJ2-7; tentatively, D is TRBD2 (6 bases). This CDR3 spans 14 amino acids. V shed 1 base and J shed 3 bases, with 10 bases lying between them. The germline V gene has CDR1 SGHNT and CDR2 YENEEA.